The 24 T cell receptor beta chains presented below share a single source sample, sequenced in a study of vaccination and CD4 T cells after COVID-19. Once obtained from cultured CD4+ T cells, the DNA was sequenced using the Oncomine TCR Beta short-read assay. One entry per CDR3 protein, called by TCRdb with MiXCR from the PCR reads. This table has roughly 16,000 distinct CDR3 sequences, over 45% appearing once. The treatment was: roughly nine-day PBMC culture with coronavirus spike peptide pools or control peptides (ViraFEST assay). The antigens for these receptors are not known. The sample comprised CD4+ T cells from blood, cultured in vitro. The receptors stem from a human donor who had recovered from COVID-19.

V gene TRBV24-1 combines with J gene TRBJ2-5; a possible D gene is TRBD1 (6 bases). The CDR3 consists of 15 residues. Germline V gene data show CDR1 as KGHDR and CDR2 as SFDVKD. Trimming left V 2 bases short and J 5 bases short, with 14 bases between. The CDR3 is CATSDSRGTGETQYF. Written as DNA, the CDR3 is TGTGCCACCAGTGATTCGAGGGGGACGGGGGAGACCCAGTACTTC.

The chain carries TRBV7-3 and TRBJ2-5; a possible D gene is TRBD1 (5 bases). Trimming removed 2 bases at V and 1 base at J, with 14 bases between. The CDR3 loop spans 16 amino acids. Germline lookup yields CDR1 SGHTA and CDR2 FQGTGA. The CDR3 is CASSLLGQGAQETQYF. CDR3 nucleotide sequence: TGTGCCAGCAGCTTATTGGGGCAGGGCGCCCAAGAGACCCAGTACTTC.

This chain connects TRBV19 to TRBJ1-2; unclear D gene. The CDR3 covers 12 residues. V lost 3 bases, J lost 4 bases, and 6 bases lay in between. The germline CDR1 and CDR2 sequences are LNHDA and SQIVND (reference sequence). The CDR3 sequence is CASSMVGYGYTF. The CDR3, as DNA: TGTGCCAGTAGTATGGTTGGCTATGGCTACACCTTC.

The chain combines TRBV20-1 with TRBJ2-7, with a tentative D call TRBD1 (6 bases). Trimming left V 5 bases short and J 3 bases short, with 11 bases between. Germline CDR1 DFQATT, CDR2 SNEGSKA (reference sequence). This CDR3 is built from 12 residues. The CDR3 DNA sequence: TGCAGTGCTCCCGGGACACTCTACGAGCAGTACTTC. This codes for CSAPGTLYEQYF.

The chain recombines TRBV20-1 with TRBJ2-5; D might be TRBD2 (7 bases). V was trimmed by 3 bases and J by 1 base, leaving 12 bases between them. CDR3 length: 14 residues. Looked up from germline, CDR1 is DFQATT and CDR2 is SNEGSKA (reference sequence). The CDR3 DNA reads TGCAGTGCTAGTTGGGGGGGCCCCCAAGAGACCCAGTACTTC. It yields the protein CSASWGGPQETQYF.

The rearrangement joins TRBV6-1 to TRBJ1-4, with D tentatively TRBD1 (6 bases). Germline CDR1 MNHNS, CDR2 SASEGT. This CDR3 comprises 16 residues. V gave up 6 bases and J gave up 1 base, with 15 bases separating them. CDR3 sequence: CASSQGLGLTNEKLFF. The CDR3, as DNA: TGTGCCAGCAGCCAGGGGCTAGGATTAACTAATGAAAAACTGTTTTTT.

Of note for this clonotype: The DNA is omitted, as the CDR3 cannot be located on it reliably, and the CDR3 follows TCRdb's listing. CDR3 sequence: CISVPEASAPQTTSGPQHF. The chain joins TRBV7-5 to TRBJ1-5; the DNA was not compared with TRBD1, the D call given in the table. TRBV7-5 has pseudogene status. The CDR3 has 19 amino acids, counting both end residues.

J is TRBJ1-2 and V is TRBV4-1, with a weak D call TRBD1 (5 bases). Germline lookup yields CDR1 MGHRA and CDR2 YSYEKL. This CDR3 is built from 18 residues. V lost 0 bases and J 1 base, leaving 18 bases between the germline ends. CDR3 region: CASSQDFLVDSFNYGYTF. The CDR3 region has the DNA TGCGCCAGCAGCCAAGATTTTTTAGTTGACAGCTTTAACTATGGCTACACCTTC.

This clonotype was counted only a few times. The V and J genes are TRBV10-3 and TRBJ1-5; D possibly corresponds to TRBD1 (5 bases). Germline V gene data show CDR1 as ENHRY and CDR2 as SYGVKD. This CDR3 comprises 13 residues. Trimming removed 8 bases at V and 1 base at J, with 9 bases between. CDR3 bases: TGTGCCATCTCCGGGGGAAGCAATCAGCCCCAGCATTTT. Translation: CAISGGSNQPQHF.

This clonotype was detected a few times. The chain uses TRBV23-1 and TRBJ2-5; 7 bases fit TRBD1. TRBV23-1 is an ORF; its function is uncertain. The CDR3 runs 18 residues. With 3 bases clipped from V and 2 bases from J, the junction kept 15 bases outside the gene matches. The CDR3 reads CASSHSPRGTASQETQYF. The CDR3, as DNA: TGCGCCAGCAGTCACTCCCCCCGAGGGACAGCCTCTCAAGAGACCCAGTACTTC.

The J gene is TRBJ2-2, the V gene TRBV18, with 8 bases matching TRBD1. Germline V gives CDR1 KGHSH, CDR2 LQKENI. The CDR3 has 14 residues. The V and J ends lost 6 bases and 1 base, in that order; junction bases with no gene match: 1. For the CDR3, the DNA is TGTGCCAGCTCGGGGACAGGGAACACCGGGGAGCTGTTTTTT. This gives the protein CASSGTGNTGELFF.

The V gene is TRBV20-1, the J gene TRBJ1-5; maybe TRBD1 (6 bases). The CDR3 spans 14 residues. V was clipped by 5 bases and J by 0 bases, with 11 bases between them. CDR1 DFQATT and CDR2 SNEGSKA come from the germline V gene (reference sequence). For the CDR3, the DNA is TGCAGTGCTTATCAGGGGATTAGCAATCAGCCCCAGCATTTT. It is translated as CSAYQGISNQPQHF.

The chain combines TRBV4-2 with TRBJ1-5; D uncertain. The CDR3 length is 13 residues. V was trimmed by 0 bases and J by 6 bases, leaving 6 bases between them. The germline CDR1 and CDR2 sequences are LGHNA and YNFKEQ. The CDR3 nucleotides read TGTGCCAGCAGCCAAGATGTCCGTCAGCCCCAGCATTTT. It encodes CASSQDVRQPQHF.

The chain carries TRBV20-1 and TRBJ1-3; TRBD1 might be the D (5 bases). Germline V gives CDR1 DFQATT, CDR2 SNEGSKA (reference sequence). The CDR3 consists of 16 residues. V lost 6 bases and J lost 0, with 18 bases in between. DNA of the CDR3: TGCAGTGCCCGGACCCCTTTACAGGACTCTGGAAACACCATATATTTT. It codes for CSARTPLQDSGNTIYF.

The J gene is TRBJ2-1, the V gene TRBV6-5, with D possibly called TRBD1 or TRBD2 (5 bases each). This CDR3 is 11 amino acids long. Trimming shortened V by 4 bases and J by 10 bases, and 8 bases separated the two germline ends. CDR1 and CDR2 from the germline V gene are MNHEY and SVGAGI. As DNA, the CDR3 is TGTGCCAGCAGTTCCGGGACCGAGCAGTTCTTC. This codes for CASSSGTEQFF.

The chain is built from TRBV11-2 and TRBJ1-1; D is possibly TRBD1 (5 bases). This CDR3 contains 15 residues. Germline CDR1 reads SGHAT; CDR2 reads FQNNGV. The V and J ends lost 2 bases and 5 bases respectively, with 15 bases between them. The CDR3 nucleotides are TGTGCCAGCAGCTTACAAGGGGTAAGGGGAACTGAAGCTTTCTTT. As protein: CASSLQGVRGTEAFF.

This clonotype appeared once. The junction shows a germline mismatch at one end, possibly a read error. CDR3: CASSDRVNSGELSF. The CDR3 DNA reads as TGTGCCAGCAGTGACAGGGTCAACAGCGGGGAGCTGTCTTTT. The J gene is TRBJ2-2, the V gene TRBV6-1; 7 bases align to TRBD2. Germline V gene lookup returns CDR1 MNHNS and CDR2 SASEGT. The length of the CDR3 is 14 residues.

This clonotype has only one observation. The gene calls are TRBV20-1 and TRBJ2-3, with D possibly TRBD2 on 5 matching bases. V was shortened by 3 bases and J by 2 bases, with 15 bases between the two germline ends. The CDR3 runs 15 residues. Looked up from germline, CDR1 is DFQATT and CDR2 is SNEGSKA (reference sequence). CDR3 protein: CSARYSARLTDTQYF. The CDR3 DNA reads as TGCAGTGCTAGGTATAGCGCCCGCCTCACAGATACGCAGTATTTT.

The chain uses TRBV20-1 and TRBJ2-1; TRBD2 agrees at 10 bases. Trimming took 2 bases from V and 12 from J; bases not matched to a gene: 16. CDR3 length: 16 amino acids. Per the germline V gene, CDR1 is DFQATT and CDR2 is SNEGSKA (reference sequence). The CDR3 DNA is TGCAGTGCTAGAATCCTAGGTAGGCTAGCGGGAGAAATGCAGTTCTTC. This codes for CSARILGRLAGEMQFF.

In DNA form, the CDR3 reads TGTGCCAGCAGTCTGGACAGGATCAATCAGCCCCAGCATTTT. Residues: CASSLDRINQPQHF. J is TRBJ1-5 and V is TRBV6-1; 7 nucleotides line up with TRBD1. Trimming at V came to 5 bases and at J to 3 bases, leaving 4 bases not matched to a gene. This CDR3 spans 14 amino acids. Germline CDR1 MNHNS, CDR2 SASEGT.

This clonotype was picked up a small number of times. The rearrangement joins TRBV25-1 to TRBJ1-1, with D possibly matching TRBD1 (5 bases). Germline loops: CDR1 MGHDK, CDR2 SYGVNS. CDR3 length: 14 amino acids. V gave up 1 base and J gave up 10 bases, with 16 bases separating them. The CDR3 nucleotides are TGTGCCAGCAGTGAATTTAACAGGCCCCCTGGAGCTTTCTTT. It encodes CASSEFNRPPGAFF. Full variable domain (rest looked up from reference TRBV25-1 and TRBJ1-1): EADIYQTPRYLVIGTGKKITLECSQTMGHDKMYWYQQDPGMELHLIHYSYGVNSTEKGDLSSESTVSRIRTEHFPLTLESARPSHTSQYLCASSEFNRPPGAFFGQGTRLTVV.

This chain joins TRBV10-2 and TRBJ2-2; a weak D match, TRBD1 (6 bases). Trimming removed 5 bases at V and 4 bases at J, with 11 bases between. This CDR3 has 14 amino acids. CDR1 is WSHSY, CDR2 SAAADI, per germline. CDR3 residues: CASSPGQFTGELFF. The CDR3 coding sequence is TGCGCCAGCAGTCCTGGACAGTTCACCGGGGAGCTGTTTTTT.

This clonotype was seen more than once but under ten times. Compared with germline, one end of the junction differs, possibly owing to a read error. The V and J genes are TRBV7-7 and TRBJ2-1; D not resolved. CDR3 size: 13 residues. Germline lookup yields CDR1 SSHAT and CDR2 FNYEAQ (reference sequence). The CDR3 is CASSLSSYNEQFF. CDR3 nucleotides: TGTGCTAGCAGCTTATCCTCGTACAATGAGCAGTTCTTC.

V gene TRBV12-3 or TRBV12-4 combines with J gene TRBJ2-3; 10 bases map to TRBD1. V lost 6 bases to trimming and J lost 2 bases; unmatched junction nucleotides: 5. CDR3 length: 15 residues. The CDR3 nucleotides are TGTGCCAGCAGCGACAGGGGGCGCCTCACAGATACGCAGTATTTT. Translation gives CASSDRGRLTDTQYF.